These 23 T cell receptor beta chains share one sample of origin, sequenced in a study of blood T cells in healthy people across ages. For the second PCR, which ran for roughly 6 to 11 cycles, a sample-barcoded 5' primer and a J-beta primer mix were used. TCRdb re-derived calls from the 5' RACE reads in MiXCR, one entry per CDR3 protein. The data show roughly 500,000 distinct CDR3 sequences, with roughly a quarter seen just once and about 18% held by the top ten. Specimen: blood. The receptor source for this set is a woman aged 70-85 years in good health.

This clonotype was counted between two and nine times. The V and J genes are TRBV6-2 or TRBV6-3 and TRBJ2-5; D might be TRBD1 (5 bases). V was clipped by 4 bases and J by 2 bases, with 17 bases between them. Germline CDR1 MNHEY, CDR2 SVGEGT. This CDR3 has 16 residues. The CDR3 DNA sequence: TGTGCCAGCAGTTTTCCAGGGTTTTCGATACAAGAGACCCAGTACTTC. Its translation: CASSFPGFSIQETQYF.

This clonotype was seen a few times. The chain links TRBV27 to TRBJ2-5, with a weak D call TRBD2 (7 bases). This CDR3 is built from 17 residues. Trimming removed 3 bases from V and 1 base from J, with 18 bases in between. The V gene's germline CDR1 is MNHEY and CDR2 SMNVEV (reference sequence). CDR3 residues: CASSFSSWGGAQETQYF. In nucleotides, the CDR3 is TGTGCCAGCAGTTTTTCATCTTGGGGGGGCGCCCAAGAGACCCAGTACTTC.

This clonotype came up a few times. The chain recombines TRBV20-1 with TRBJ1-4; a weak D match, TRBD1 (5 bases). Trimming removed 4 bases at V and 1 base at J, with 16 bases between. The CDR3 loop spans 16 amino acids. Germline assignment: CDR1 DFQATT and CDR2 SNEGSKA (reference sequence). This chain's CDR3 is CSATAWGEVTNEKLFF. The CDR3 DNA sequence: TGCAGTGCTACCGCATGGGGCGAGGTAACTAATGAAAAACTGTTTTTT.

The chain couples TRBV7-2 to TRBJ2-5, with 10 bases that match TRBD2. CDR1 and CDR2 from the germline V gene are SGHTA and FQGNSA. The J segment lost 4 bases and the V segment lost 4 bases, leaving 9 bases of the junction unmatched. CDR3 length equals 16 residues. As DNA, the CDR3 is TGTGCCAGCAGCTCCTCCGGGACTAGCGTACGAGAGACCCAGTACTTC. Protein product: CASSSSGTSVRETQYF.

The genes are TRBV5-1 and TRBJ1-2; 8 bases match TRBD1. CDR3 length: 15 amino acids. From germline, CDR1 is SGHRS and CDR2 YFSETQ. V trimming: 3 bases; J trimming: 4 bases; junction bases outside the gene matches: 8. Written as DNA, the CDR3 is TGCGCCAGCAGCTCCGGACAGGGTGGAGGCTATGGCTACACCTTC. It is translated as CASSSGQGGGYGYTF.

The table lists this clonotype with a few counts. This sequence joins TRBV18 and TRBJ2-5, with 8 nucleotides matching TRBD1. Looked up from germline, CDR1 is KGHSH and CDR2 is LQKENI. The V segment lost 0 bases and the J segment 11 bases; nucleotides outside the gene matches: 8. The CDR3 is 14 residues long. CDR3 in DNA: TGTGCCAGCTCACCACCGGGACAGGCCCGGGGGCAGTACTTC. As protein: CASSPPGQARGQYF.

This clonotype was counted between two and nine times. The chain joins TRBV4-3 to TRBJ2-6; 7 bases line up with TRBD2. Germline CDR1 LGHNA, CDR2 YSLEER. The CDR3 sequence is 18 residues long. V dropped 0 bases and J dropped 2; count of bases not matched to a gene: 7. The CDR3 loop reads CASSQEILGTTGANVLTF. The CDR3 coding sequence is TGCGCCAGCAGCCAAGAGATTCTCGGGACTACTGGGGCCAACGTCCTGACTTTC.

The V and J genes are TRBV13 and TRBJ1-4; no firm D call. Trimming left V 3 bases short and J 6 bases short, with 8 bases between. There are 13 residues in the CDR3. Germline loops: CDR1 PRHDT, CDR2 FYEKMQ (reference sequence). CDR3 nucleotides: TGTGCCAGCAGCTTTAGAGGGCATGAAAAACTGTTTTTT. Translation: CASSFRGHEKLFF.

The chain uses TRBV7-2 and TRBJ2-1, with D uncertain. Per the germline V gene, CDR1 is SGHTA and CDR2 is FQGNSA. Trimming shortened V by 2 bases and J by 9 bases, and 5 bases separated the two germline ends. The CDR3 has 11 amino acids. The CDR3 here is CASSLIGEQFF. The CDR3 DNA reads TGTGCCAGCAGCTTAATCGGTGAGCAGTTCTTC. The variable domain in full, completed from reference TRBV7-2 and TRBJ2-1, reads GAGVSQSPSNKVTEKGKDVELRCDPISGHTALYWYRQSLGQGLEFLIYFQGNSAPDKSGLPSDRFSAERTGGSVSTLTIQRTQQEDSAVYLCASSLIGEQFFGPGTRLTVL.

The chain recombines TRBV10-3 with TRBJ1-2; no clear D. CDR3 length equals 11 residues. Trimming stripped 9 bases from V and 0 bases from J, with 5 bases between. Germline V lookup: CDR1 ENHRY, CDR2 SYGVKD. The CDR3 DNA follows: TGTGCCATTTCATCTAACTATGGCTACACCTTC. This codes for CAISSNYGYTF.

The gene calls are TRBV7-2 and TRBJ1-1, with unresolved D. V was pared by 2 bases and J by 4 bases, with 8 bases between. Germline CDR1 and CDR2: SGHTA and FQGNSA. The CDR3 length is 13 residues. CDR3 loop: CASSLKVPTEAFF. In nucleotides, the CDR3 is TGTGCCAGCAGCTTAAAAGTTCCCACTGAAGCTTTCTTT.

The DNA for the CDR3 is TGTGCCAGCAGCTTCCGAGCGGGGGAAACCATGGTTGCCCAGTACTTC. Residues: CASSFRAGETMVAQYF. The chain employs TRBV7-2 and TRBJ2-5; 8 bases line up with TRBD2. The CDR3 has 16 amino acids. Germline CDR1 reads SGHTA; CDR2 reads FQGNSA. The V and J ends lost 3 bases and 9 bases, in that order; junction bases with no gene match: 15.

This clonotype was seen a few times. The chain couples TRBV6-5 to TRBJ1-3, with D maybe TRBD1 (5 bases). The V gene's germline CDR1 is MNHEY and CDR2 SVGAGI. The CDR3 runs to 15 residues. V shed 4 bases and J shed 0 bases, with 10 bases lying between them. Here the CDR3 DNA reads TGTGCCAGCAGTTGGGACTCGAGCTCTGGAAACACCATATATTTT. It specifies CASSWDSSSGNTIYF.

This clonotype showed up just a few times. The chain uses TRBV27 and TRBJ2-2; 7 positions match TRBD1. After removal of 8 bases from V and 5 bases from J, the junction contained 11 bases not matched to a gene. CDR1 MNHEY and CDR2 SMNVEV come from the germline V gene (reference sequence). This CDR3 is built from 15 residues. The chain's CDR3 is CASDRVGGKTGELFF. CDR3 DNA sequence: TGTGCCAGCGACAGGGTAGGAGGAAAAACCGGGGAGCTGTTTTTT.

This clonotype was counted a single time. The chain has TRBV25-1 and TRBJ1-1; 8 bases align to TRBD1. Germline loops: CDR1 MGHDK, CDR2 SYGVNS. The junction had 11 bases not matched to a gene; V was cut back by 3 bases and J by 11 bases. The CDR3 is 14 amino acids. For the CDR3, the DNA is TGTGCCAGCAGTGATGCAGGGGGCCCGGAAACGGCTTTCTTT. Protein sequence: CASSDAGGPETAFF.

This clonotype showed up just a few times. One junction end does not reproduce the germline sequence, and a read error may be involved. V gene TRBV30 combines with J gene TRBJ2-6; D is ambiguous. Germline V gene data show CDR1 as GTSNPN and CDR2 as SVGIG (reference sequence). This CDR3 region has 14 residues. The CDR3 DNA sequence: TGTGCCTGGACCCAGTACTCTGAGGCCAACGTCCTGACTTTC. It codes for CAWTQYSEANVLTF.

In this sample, this clonotype turned up a few times. This chain joins TRBV12-3 or TRBV12-4 and TRBJ2-1; 14 bases are a match to TRBD2. The CDR3 loop spans 17 amino acids. V lost 6 bases, J lost 3 bases, and 7 bases stayed unmatched. CDR3 bases: TGTGCCAGCAGCCCGACTAGCGGGGGGGCAGGCTACAATGAGCAGTTCTTC. Protein product: CASSPTSGGAGYNEQFF.

The DNA of the CDR3 is TGCAGTGCTAGCCCTAGCGGAGGGGATACGCAGTATTTT. Its protein product is CSASPSGGDTQYF. The rearrangement joins TRBV20-1 to TRBJ2-3, with 7 bases aligning to TRBD2. The ends lost 3 bases at V and 6 bases at J; junction bases unmatched: 6. Germline CDR1 reads DFQATT; CDR2 reads SNEGSKA (reference sequence). The CDR3 consists of 13 residues.

There are a few counts of this clonotype. The V and J genes are TRBV4-3 and TRBJ2-1, with 13 bases matching TRBD2. The junction had 7 bases not matched to a gene; V was cut back by 0 bases and J by 5 bases. This CDR3 is built from 18 residues. CDR1 LGHNA and CDR2 YSLEER come from the germline V gene. This chain's CDR3 is CASSQELAGGPLNNEQFF. The CDR3 DNA is TGCGCCAGCAGCCAAGAACTAGCGGGGGGGCCATTGAACAATGAGCAGTTCTTC.

This clonotype showed up just a few times. The gene calls are TRBV20-1 and TRBJ1-5; D remains ambiguous. Germline CDR1 and CDR2: DFQATT and SNEGSKA (reference sequence). The CDR3 spans 14 residues. Trimming pared 3 bases from V and 4 bases from J, leaving 13 bases between. DNA of the CDR3: TGCAGTGCTAGTTATGACGGTCCTAATCAGCCCCAGCATTTT. Its protein product is CSASYDGPNQPQHF.

This chain joins TRBV5-6 and TRBJ2-3; D is tentatively TRBD1 or TRBD2 (5 bases each). Germline lookup yields CDR1 SGHDT and CDR2 YYEEEE. The CDR3 is made up of 17 amino acids. Trimming left V 0 bases short and J 5 bases short, with 19 bases between. In DNA form, the CDR3 reads TGTGCCAGCAGCTTGGTACCGGGGCCTCAGGGAAGAGATACGCAGTATTTT. Translation: CASSLVPGPQGRDTQYF.

The rearrangement joins TRBV6-5 to TRBJ1-1, with no clear D. The germline V gene encodes CDR1 MNHEY and CDR2 SVGAGI. The CDR3 extends over 14 amino acids. The ends were cut back, 5 bases at V and 4 bases at J, with 14 bases in the middle. The DNA of the CDR3 is TGTGCCAGCAGTGTGGATAATGTGGGCACTGAAGCTTTCTTT. Amino acid sequence: CASSVDNVGTEAFF.

The chain has TRBV20-1 and TRBJ2-5; no firm D call. TRBJ2-7 explains the end of the DNA better; the J call may be wrong. CDR3 length: 15 amino acids. Per germline, CDR1 DFQATT and CDR2 SNEGSKA (reference sequence). The DNA for the CDR3 is TGCAGTGCTAGGCCTTGGACGCCCGGAGCCTACGAGCAGTACTTC. It specifies CSARPWTPGAYEQYF.